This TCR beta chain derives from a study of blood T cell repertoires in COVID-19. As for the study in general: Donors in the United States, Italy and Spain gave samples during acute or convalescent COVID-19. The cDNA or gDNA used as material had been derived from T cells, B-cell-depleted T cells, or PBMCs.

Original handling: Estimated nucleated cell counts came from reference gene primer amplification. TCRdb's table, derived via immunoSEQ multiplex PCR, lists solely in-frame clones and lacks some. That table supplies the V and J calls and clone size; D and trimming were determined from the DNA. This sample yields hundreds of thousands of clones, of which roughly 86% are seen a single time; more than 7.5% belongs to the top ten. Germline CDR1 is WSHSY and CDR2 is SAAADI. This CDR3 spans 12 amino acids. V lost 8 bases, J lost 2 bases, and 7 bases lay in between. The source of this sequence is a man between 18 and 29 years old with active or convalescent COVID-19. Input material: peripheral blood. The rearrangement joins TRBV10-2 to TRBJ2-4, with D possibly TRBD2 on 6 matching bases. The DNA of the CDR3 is TGCGCCAGCGGGACTCCCAAAAACATTCAGTACTTC. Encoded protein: CASGTPKNIQYF.